Included here is one T cell receptor beta chain sequence, with context. Its antigen is currently unknown. The data derive from a study of CD8+CD57+ T cells in acquired aplastic anemia. About the research overall: Sorted CD4+ and CD8+ cells yielded about 3.1 ug of DNA on average. Broader study findings: Statistical testing detected no significant gap in CD8+ Simpson's diversity between patients and controls. Patients and controls shared some 30 CD8+ CDR3 sequences.

Genomic DNA was employed as the template in profiling TCR beta VDJ and CDR3. TCRdb reprocessed the reads with MiXCR, giving one entry per CDR3 protein. Of 250,000 to 300,000 distinct CDR3 sequences listed, 45% to 65% are singletons. CDR3 length equals 14 residues. The germline CDR1 and CDR2 sequences are DFQATT and SNEGSKA (reference sequence). Trimming removed 0 bases from V and 2 bases from J, with 10 bases in between. The rearrangement links TRBV20-1 to TRBJ2-5, with unresolved D. What was sequenced was sorted CD4+, CD8+, or CD8+CD57+ T cells (not recorded which) from PBMCs. This clonotype was obtained from a human donor with severe aplastic anemia or a healthy control (not recorded which). Written as DNA, the CDR3 is TGCAGTGCTAGAGATTTGGGCGAGCAAGAGACCCAGTACTTC. It is translated as CSARDLGEQETQYF.